Presented here are 26 T cell receptor beta chains from one specimen sequenced in a study of response to subunit inactivated influenza vaccine. In TCRdb, the RT-PCR reads were re-called with MiXCR into one record per CDR3 protein. Among over 150,000 distinct CDR3 sequences listed, roughly 10% were seen once. Sequencing was performed on non-naive T cells sorted from PBMCs, taken about 6 weeks after vaccination. The receptors here all came from a man in his forties or fifties who received an inactivated influenza vaccine.

In this sample, this clonotype turned up a few times. The chain carries TRBV6-5 and TRBJ2-7, with TRBD2 matching 9 bases. J lost 4 bases, V lost 0 bases, and 4 bases had no gene match. This CDR3 contains 15 residues. Per the germline V gene, CDR1 is MNHEY and CDR2 is SVGAGI. For the CDR3, the DNA is TGTGCCAGCAGTTACTCGCGGGGGGGCCCTTACGAGCAGTACTTC. Translating it yields CASSYSRGGPYEQYF.

In this sample, this clonotype turned up a few times. The rearrangement joins TRBV3-1 to TRBJ1-1; 7 bases are a match to TRBD1. The CDR3 is made up of 16 amino acids. Looked up from germline, CDR1 is LGHDT and CDR2 is YNNKEL (reference sequence). The trim removed 1 base at V and 1 base at J, leaving 6 bases unmatched. CDR3 protein: CASSQGQGFGNTEAFF. Here the CDR3 DNA reads TGTGCCAGCAGCCAAGGACAGGGTTTTGGGAACACTGAAGCTTTCTTT.

This clonotype occurred a few times. V gene TRBV4-3 combines with J gene TRBJ2-3, with D perhaps TRBD1 or TRBD2 (6 bases each). Trimming took 3 bases from V and 3 from J, leaving 16 bases between them. Germline lookup yields CDR1 LGHNA and CDR2 YSLEER. The CDR3 has 16 amino acids. DNA for the CDR3: TGCGCCAGCAGCCAGGTTTTGGGGGGCAGGACAGATACGCAGTATTTT. This sequence encodes CASSQVLGGRTDTQYF.

The rearrangement links TRBV27 to TRBJ2-7; 9 bases map to TRBD2. Germline CDR1 and CDR2: MNHEY and SMNVEV (reference sequence). The V and J ends lost 3 bases and 3 bases, in that order; junction bases with no gene match: 3. The CDR3 loop spans 14 amino acids. The CDR3 loop is CASSFSGSYYEQYF. As DNA, the CDR3 is TGTGCCAGCAGTTTTAGCGGGAGCTACTACGAGCAGTACTTC.

This chain joins TRBV28 and TRBJ2-6; 8 positions agree with TRBD1. This CDR3 region has 16 residues. CDR1 MDHEN and CDR2 SYDVKM come from the germline V gene. The trim removed 5 bases at V and 4 bases at J, leaving 7 bases unmatched. The CDR3 is CASSTNRGAGANVLTF. Here the CDR3 DNA reads TGTGCCAGCAGTACAAACAGGGGGGCCGGGGCCAACGTCCTGACTTTC.

This clonotype was picked up a small number of times. The chain couples TRBV6-1 to TRBJ2-5; tentatively, D is TRBD1 or TRBD2 (6 bases each). V lost 7 bases and J 3 bases, leaving 15 bases between the germline ends. Germline CDR1 and CDR2: MNHNS and SASEGT. The CDR3 sequence is 14 residues long. In DNA form, the CDR3 reads TGTGCCAGCACAGACGGGGGCTCCAAAGAGACCCAGTACTTC. It encodes CASTDGGSKETQYF.

The rearrangement joins TRBV28 to TRBJ1-2, with D unresolved. CDR3 size: 14 residues. Germline CDR1 and CDR2: MDHEN and SYDVKM. Deletions cut 3 bases from V and 4 bases from J, with 12 bases between. CDR3 bases: TGTGCCAGCAGTTTCCCGAAGATGGGCTATGGCTACACCTTC. The encoded protein is CASSFPKMGYGYTF.

This clonotype turned up a few times. The chain carries TRBV5-6 and TRBJ2-1, with D possibly matching TRBD2 (6 bases). V lost 2 bases and J 4 bases, leaving 16 bases between the germline ends. Germline CDR1 reads SGHDT; CDR2 reads YYEEEE. CDR3 size: 16 residues. In DNA, the CDR3 is TGTGCCAGCAGCTTTTCGGCGGGACTTCCATACAATGAGCAGTTCTTC. Amino acid sequence: CASSFSAGLPYNEQFF.

This clonotype appeared a few times. V usage is TRBV10-3 and J usage is TRBJ2-1; 10 nucleotides line up with TRBD2. V shed 4 bases and J 4 bases; nucleotides not matched to a gene: 7. CDR1 is ENHRY and CDR2 is SYGVKD in the germline V gene. The CDR3 has 16 residues. The CDR3 sequence is CAISVAIAGGYNEQFF. The CDR3 bases are TGTGCCATCAGTGTGGCTATAGCGGGAGGTTACAATGAGCAGTTCTTC.

This chain connects TRBV6-2 or TRBV6-3 to TRBJ2-3; D possibly corresponds to TRBD2 (5 bases). Germline-derived CDR1 and CDR2 are MNHEY and SVGEGT. This CDR3 spans 15 amino acids. Trimming removed 4 bases at V and 2 bases at J, with 13 bases between. The CDR3 loop is CASSSPGINTDTQYF. CDR3 DNA sequence: TGTGCCAGCAGTTCACCCGGGATTAACACAGATACGCAGTATTTT.

Many counts were recorded for this clonotype. The chain carries TRBV3-1 and TRBJ2-7, with D possibly matching TRBD2 (6 bases). This CDR3 region has 17 residues. With 1 base removed from V and 2 bases from J, the gap between germline ends came to 18 bases. CDR1 is LGHDT, CDR2 YNNKEL, per germline (reference sequence). The DNA of the CDR3 is TGTGCCAGCAGCCAAGGTTCGGCGCAGCGGGTCGCCTACGAGCAGTACTTC. This sequence encodes CASSQGSAQRVAYEQYF.

This clonotype has at least ten counts. V is TRBV2 and J is TRBJ1-3; no clear D gene. V shed 9 bases and J shed 4 bases, with 31 bases lying between them. Germline lookup yields CDR1 SNHLY and CDR2 FYNNEI. The CDR3 totals 19 residues. Here the CDR3 reads CASNDGIIKRVANGNTIYF. DNA of the CDR3: TGTGCCAGTAACGACGGGATAATAAAAAGGGTGGCGAACGGAAACACCATATATTTT.

This clonotype was picked up a small number of times. The CDR3 here is CAISSGTGVGNSPLHF. DNA for the CDR3: TGTGCCATCAGTTCCGGGACAGGGGTCGGAAATTCACCCCTCCACTTT. The rearrangement uses TRBV10-3 and TRBJ1-6; 10 nucleotides match TRBD1. Germline-derived CDR1 and CDR2 are ENHRY and SYGVKD. V lost 5 bases and J lost 7; bases outside the gene matches: 8. There are 16 residues in the CDR3.

Only a few counts were recorded for this clonotype. This chain connects TRBV6-1 to TRBJ1-5, with 8 bases aligning to TRBD1. V lost 8 bases to trimming and J lost 0 bases; unmatched junction nucleotides: 6. Germline V lookup: CDR1 MNHNS, CDR2 SASEGT. The CDR3 extends over 15 amino acids. The CDR3 DNA is TGTGCCAGCTCCTGGGACAGGTCTAGCAATCAGCCCCAGCATTTT. This gives the protein CASSWDRSSNQPQHF.

V and J are TRBV19 and TRBJ2-5, with 10 positions matching TRBD1. The CDR3 runs to 14 residues. The germline V gene encodes CDR1 LNHDA and CDR2 SQIVND (reference sequence). V lost 9 bases, J lost 5 bases, and 9 bases stayed unmatched. DNA for the CDR3: TGTGCCAGCGCCCCGACAGGGGGCGGGGAGACCCAGTACTTC. The encoded protein is CASAPTGGGETQYF.

The DNA of the CDR3 is TGTGCCATCAGTGACCCGGGGGCGAAATCCTACGAGCAGTACTTC. This sequence encodes CAISDPGAKSYEQYF. The chain has TRBV10-3 and TRBJ2-7; tentatively, D is TRBD1 or TRBD2 (6 bases each). There are 15 residues in the CDR3. CDR1 is ENHRY, CDR2 SYGVKD, per germline. V lost 3 bases and J lost 1, with 13 bases in between.

The gene calls are TRBV6-4 and TRBJ2-7; 11 nucleotides align to TRBD2. J gave up 3 bases and V 2 bases, and 6 bases lay outside the gene matches. The CDR3 has 16 amino acids. Germline CDR1 reads MRHNA; CDR2 reads SNTAGT. The CDR3 bases are TGTGCCAGCAGTGACCCCGGACTAGCGGGTAACTACGAGCAGTACTTC. Amino acids: CASSDPGLAGNYEQYF.

This clonotype was observed a handful of times. The chain joins TRBV7-2 to TRBJ2-7; weak D call: TRBD2 (6 bases). The CDR3 runs 15 residues. Germline loops: CDR1 SGHTA, CDR2 FQGNSA. Deletions cut 0 bases from V and 0 bases from J, with 9 bases between. This chain's CDR3 is CASSLARGSSYEQYF. In DNA, the CDR3 is TGTGCCAGCAGCTTAGCGCGGGGAAGCTCCTACGAGCAGTACTTC.

In this sample, this clonotype turned up a few times. J is TRBJ1-1 and V is TRBV20-1; D possibly corresponds to TRBD1 (5 bases). The CDR3 has 13 amino acids. Deletions cut 7 bases from V and 0 bases from J, with 12 bases between. Germline V lookup: CDR1 DFQATT, CDR2 SNEGSKA (reference sequence). The CDR3 DNA is TGCAGTGTTCGGGGACCTATGAACACTGAAGCTTTCTTT. It codes for CSVRGPMNTEAFF.

This clonotype has a handful of counts. J is TRBJ2-6 and V is TRBV28; TRBD2 is a possible D gene (5 bases). The V end lost 4 bases, the J end lost 0 bases, and 10 bases lay between the germline ends. Per the germline V gene, CDR1 is MDHEN and CDR2 is SYDVKM. The CDR3 sequence is 16 residues long. CDR3 sequence: CASSSRGLSGANVLTF. DNA for the CDR3: TGTGCCAGCAGTTCCAGAGGGCTCTCTGGGGCCAACGTCCTGACTTTC.

In this sample, this clonotype turned up many times. The genes are TRBV6-1 and TRBJ1-4; TRBD1 matches at 10 bases. This CDR3 has 17 residues. The V segment lost 8 bases and the J segment 7 bases; nucleotides outside the gene matches: 16. The germline CDR1 and CDR2 sequences are MNHNS and SASEGT. The CDR3 DNA follows: TGTGCCAGCTGGGGGGGACAGGGGTCTTCCCGGGCTGAAAAACTGTTTTTT. This sequence encodes CASWGGQGSSRAEKLFF.

The rearrangement uses TRBV24-1 and TRBJ2-1; weak D call: TRBD1 (6 bases). The CDR3 has 13 residues. CDR1 KGHDR and CDR2 SFDVKD come from the germline V gene. Trimming shortened V by 7 bases and J by 8 bases, and 14 bases separated the two germline ends. For the CDR3, the DNA is TGTGCCACCAGCCCCCCAGGGGATCATGAGCAGTTCTTC. This encodes CATSPPGDHEQFF.

The V gene is TRBV4-1, the J gene TRBJ1-2; D is uncertain. CDR1 MGHRA and CDR2 YSYEKL come from the germline V gene. This CDR3 comprises 15 residues. V was pared by 0 bases and J by 4 bases, with 12 bases between. CDR3 sequence: CASSQETIGFYGYTF. In DNA, the CDR3 is TGCGCCAGCAGCCAAGAGACCATCGGGTTCTATGGCTACACCTTC.

The table lists this clonotype with many counts. The CDR3 nucleotides read TGTGCCAGCAGCCTTTCAAGGGTGGGAGGAGAAAAACTGTTTTTT. This translates into CASSLSRVGGEKLFF. The rearrangement links TRBV12-3 or TRBV12-4 to TRBJ1-4; D not certain. V was pared by 6 bases and J by 8 bases, with 19 bases between. The CDR3 contains 15 residues.

This clonotype has more than one count but fewer than ten. The chain links TRBV20-1 to TRBJ2-5; D is possibly TRBD1 (5 bases). The germline V gene encodes CDR1 DFQATT and CDR2 SNEGSKA (reference sequence). CDR3 length equals 14 residues. V lost 4 bases and J 5 bases, leaving 17 bases between the germline ends. The CDR3 reads CSATTSRGSETQYF. CDR3 nucleotide sequence: TGCAGTGCTACCACAAGTAGGGGCTCGGAGACCCAGTACTTC.

This clonotype was detected only a few times. The rearrangement joins TRBV10-3 to TRBJ1-1, with a tentative D call TRBD1 (5 bases). The germline CDR1 and CDR2 sequences are ENHRY and SYGVKD. Deletions cut 6 bases from V and 1 base from J, with 9 bases between. This CDR3 spans 13 amino acids. The CDR3 bases are TGTGCCATCAGGGGGACGGGGAACACTGAAGCTTTCTTT. Translated, it gives CAIRGTGNTEAFF.